The next 6 T cell receptor beta chains were all read from a single sample in a study of OX40 agonist ivuxolimab in advanced cancers. The table came from immunoSEQ multiplex PCR; TCRdb's copy has only in-frame clones and leaves some out. The sample has tens of thousands of clones; around 87% are singletons. Here the sequenced sample was CD4+ or CD8+ T cells sorted from blood, taken in a trial of the OX40 agonist ivuxolimab. The receptors derive from an adult with an advanced solid tumor such as melanoma, head and neck, liver or kidney cancer.

About this clone: The junction does not match germline at one end; this may be a read error. This chain joins TRBV6-1 and TRBJ2-7, with TRBD2 matching 8 bases. This CDR3 has 12 residues. Germline V gene sequence: CDR1 MNHNS, CDR2 SASEGT. This CDR3 is CASTRDTGRVSF. The CDR3 region has the DNA TGTGCCAGTACCAGAGACACCGGGAGGGTTAGCTTC.

The genes are TRBV9 and TRBJ1-2; D remains unclear. This CDR3 region has 16 residues. Germline assignment: CDR1 SGDLS and CDR2 YYNGEE. V gave up 4 bases and J gave up 11 bases, with 27 bases separating them. The CDR3 loop is CASSRSGRETGAGYTF. CDR3 sequence (DNA): TGTGCCAGCAGCCGAAGCGGACGGGAGACCGGTGCGGGTTACACCTTC.

The rearrangement uses TRBV6-5 and TRBJ2-3, with D uncertain. V lost 2 bases, J lost 4 bases, and 10 bases lay in between. CDR1 is MNHEY, CDR2 SVGAGI, per germline. The CDR3 is made up of 14 amino acids. This CDR3 is CASSYQVHADTQYF. As DNA, the CDR3 is TGTGCCAGCAGTTACCAGGTGCACGCAGATACGCAGTATTTT.

The chain uses TRBV5-1 and TRBJ1-2; unclear D gene. Germline lookup yields CDR1 SGHRS and CDR2 YFSETQ. The germline V and J ends were trimmed by 4 bases and 3 bases, with 10 bases remaining between them. The CDR3 has 13 amino acids. The DNA of the CDR3 is TGCGCCAGCAGCCCACATACAGACTATGGCTACACCTTC. Protein product: CASSPHTDYGYTF. The whole variable domain, remainder taken from reference TRBV5-1 and TRBJ1-2, is KAGVTQTPRYLIKTRGQQVTLSCSPISGHRSVSWYQQTPGQGLQFLFEYFSETQRNKGNFPGRFSGRQFSNSRSEMNVSTLELGDSALYLCASSPHTDYGYTFGSGTRLTVV.

To note about this clone: An end of the junction differs from the germline gene, which may be a read error. The chain combines TRBV19 with TRBJ2-3; D gene unclear. The CDR3 is 13 residues long. Germline CDR1 and CDR2: LNHDA and SQIVND (reference sequence). The CDR3 protein is CASSIDLRDAQYF. The CDR3 nucleotides read TGTGCCAGTAGTATAGATCTGAGAGATGCGCAGTATTTT.

The chain combines TRBV27 with TRBJ2-7; weak D call: TRBD1 (5 bases). This CDR3 spans 15 amino acids. Trimming shortened V by 4 bases and J by 0 bases, and 13 bases separated the two germline ends. Germline assignment: CDR1 MNHEY and CDR2 SMNVEV (reference sequence). The DNA of the CDR3 is TGTGCCAGCAGTTCCCAGGGAACGTACTCCTACGAGCAGTACTTC. Its translation is CASSSQGTYSYEQYF.